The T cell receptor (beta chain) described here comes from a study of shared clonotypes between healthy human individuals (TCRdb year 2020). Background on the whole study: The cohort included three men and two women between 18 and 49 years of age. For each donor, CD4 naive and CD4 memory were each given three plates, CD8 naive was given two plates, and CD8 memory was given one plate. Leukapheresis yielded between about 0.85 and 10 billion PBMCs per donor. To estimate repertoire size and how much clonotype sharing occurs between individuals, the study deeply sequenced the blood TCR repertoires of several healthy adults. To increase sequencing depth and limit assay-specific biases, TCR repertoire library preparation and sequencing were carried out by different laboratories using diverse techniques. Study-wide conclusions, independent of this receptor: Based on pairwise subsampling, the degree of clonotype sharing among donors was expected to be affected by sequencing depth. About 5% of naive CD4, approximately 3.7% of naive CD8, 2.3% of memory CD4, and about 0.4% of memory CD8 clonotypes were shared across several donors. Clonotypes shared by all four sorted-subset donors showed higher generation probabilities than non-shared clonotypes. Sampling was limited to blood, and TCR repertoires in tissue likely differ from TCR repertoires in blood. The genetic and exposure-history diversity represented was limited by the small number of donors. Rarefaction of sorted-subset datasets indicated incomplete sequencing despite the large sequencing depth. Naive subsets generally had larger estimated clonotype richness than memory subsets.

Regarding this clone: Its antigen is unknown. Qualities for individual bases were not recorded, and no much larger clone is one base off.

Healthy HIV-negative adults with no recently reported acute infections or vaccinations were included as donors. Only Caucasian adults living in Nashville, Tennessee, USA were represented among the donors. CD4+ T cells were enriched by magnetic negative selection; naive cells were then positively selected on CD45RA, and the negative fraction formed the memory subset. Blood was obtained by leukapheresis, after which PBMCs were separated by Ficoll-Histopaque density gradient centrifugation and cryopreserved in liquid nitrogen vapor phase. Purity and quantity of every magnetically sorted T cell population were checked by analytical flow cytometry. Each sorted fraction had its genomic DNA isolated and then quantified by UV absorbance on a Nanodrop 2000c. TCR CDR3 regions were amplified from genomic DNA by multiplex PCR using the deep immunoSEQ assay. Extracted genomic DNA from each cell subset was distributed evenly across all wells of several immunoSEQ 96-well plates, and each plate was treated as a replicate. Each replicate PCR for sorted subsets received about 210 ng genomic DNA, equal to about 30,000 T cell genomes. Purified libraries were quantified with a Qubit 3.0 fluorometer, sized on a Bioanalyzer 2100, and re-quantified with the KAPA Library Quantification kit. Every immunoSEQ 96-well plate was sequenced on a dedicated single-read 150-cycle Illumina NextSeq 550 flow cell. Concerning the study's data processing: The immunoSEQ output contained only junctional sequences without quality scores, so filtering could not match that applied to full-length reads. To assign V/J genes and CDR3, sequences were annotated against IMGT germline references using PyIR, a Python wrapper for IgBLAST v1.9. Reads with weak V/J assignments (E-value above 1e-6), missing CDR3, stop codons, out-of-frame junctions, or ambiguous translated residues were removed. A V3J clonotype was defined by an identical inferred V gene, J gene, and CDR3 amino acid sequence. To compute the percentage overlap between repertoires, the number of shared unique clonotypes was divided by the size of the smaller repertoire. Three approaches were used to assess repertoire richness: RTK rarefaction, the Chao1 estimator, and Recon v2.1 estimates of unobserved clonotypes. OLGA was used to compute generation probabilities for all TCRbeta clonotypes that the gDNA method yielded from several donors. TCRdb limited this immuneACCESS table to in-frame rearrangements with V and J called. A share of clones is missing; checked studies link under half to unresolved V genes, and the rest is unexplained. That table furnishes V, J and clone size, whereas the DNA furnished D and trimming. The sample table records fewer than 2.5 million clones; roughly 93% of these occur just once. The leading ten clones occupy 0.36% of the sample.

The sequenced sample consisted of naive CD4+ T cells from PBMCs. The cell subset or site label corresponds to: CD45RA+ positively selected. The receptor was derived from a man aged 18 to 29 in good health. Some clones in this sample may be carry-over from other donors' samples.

Here is the DNA: TGTGCCAGTAGTACGGGCTTAAGCCATCAGCCCCAGCATTTT. Its translation reads: CASSTGLSHQPQHF. The chain is made from TRBV19 and TRBJ1-5; a confident D gene designation cannot be given. The CDR3, from cysteine to phenylalanine, totals 14 residues. This entry keeps only the CDR3 DNA: 42 bases, framed from base 1. Relative to germline, V is 4 bases shorter and J is 5 bases shorter, with 12 bases between their ends. CDR1 and CDR2, per the germline V gene (reference sequence), are LNHDA and SQIVND.